The sequence of this TCR beta chain was determined in a study of shared clonotypes between healthy human individuals. With respect to this clone: Additional DNA sequences in this sample encode the identical CDR3.

Unmatched junction bases numbered 4, after V lost 8 bases and J lost 2 bases. CDR3 length: 13 residues. Germline assignment: CDR1 MNHEY and CDR2 SMNVEV (reference sequence). Repertoires were generated with immunoSEQ multiplex PCR, while TCRdb's copy carries only in-frame clones and drops some. The sample holds 1.5 million to 2.5 million clones, about 94% seen once. CD8 cells regarded as naive lacked CD45RO, were positively chosen for CCR7, and omitted terminally differentiated effector memory CD45RA+ cells. V usage is TRBV27 and J usage is TRBJ2-7, with 9 bases matching TRBD1. The sample was naive CD8+ T cells sorted from blood. The receptor was isolated from a man aged 18 to 29 in good health. In nucleotides, the CDR3 is TGTGCCAGCTCGGGACAGGGCACCTACGAGCAGTACTTC. Translated, it gives CASSGQGTYEQYF.